This T cell receptor beta chain was found in a study of human T cells and chemical hapten exposure. Whole-study results and caveats: Following DPC sensitization, TCRs present above 1 in 1000 frequency showed no change.

Unfractionated whole blood yielded the extracted total RNA. In the library, unique molecular identifiers were attached to individual cDNA molecules. Original processing notes: A per-sample median of roughly 100,000 TCRs was observed, with a range of about 23,224 to 700,000. In TCRdb, the 5' RACE reads were re-called with MiXCR into one record per CDR3 protein. Here the V and J calls rest on TCRdb's processing, not on the authors' analysis. The data show 100,000 to 120,000 distinct CDR3 sequences, roughly 19% seen once. This clonotype has a handful of counts. Its cognate antigen is unknown. The sequence came from a human donor in good health.

The CDR3 is CASSDVGFGTDTQYF. The CDR3 DNA reads TGTGCCAGCAGTGATGTAGGGTTCGGCACAGATACGCAGTATTTT. The gene calls are TRBV6-1 and TRBJ2-3, with D hard to call. Trimming pared 3 bases from V and 1 base from J, leaving 11 bases between. This CDR3 contains 15 residues. CDR1 is MNHNS, CDR2 SASEGT, per germline.